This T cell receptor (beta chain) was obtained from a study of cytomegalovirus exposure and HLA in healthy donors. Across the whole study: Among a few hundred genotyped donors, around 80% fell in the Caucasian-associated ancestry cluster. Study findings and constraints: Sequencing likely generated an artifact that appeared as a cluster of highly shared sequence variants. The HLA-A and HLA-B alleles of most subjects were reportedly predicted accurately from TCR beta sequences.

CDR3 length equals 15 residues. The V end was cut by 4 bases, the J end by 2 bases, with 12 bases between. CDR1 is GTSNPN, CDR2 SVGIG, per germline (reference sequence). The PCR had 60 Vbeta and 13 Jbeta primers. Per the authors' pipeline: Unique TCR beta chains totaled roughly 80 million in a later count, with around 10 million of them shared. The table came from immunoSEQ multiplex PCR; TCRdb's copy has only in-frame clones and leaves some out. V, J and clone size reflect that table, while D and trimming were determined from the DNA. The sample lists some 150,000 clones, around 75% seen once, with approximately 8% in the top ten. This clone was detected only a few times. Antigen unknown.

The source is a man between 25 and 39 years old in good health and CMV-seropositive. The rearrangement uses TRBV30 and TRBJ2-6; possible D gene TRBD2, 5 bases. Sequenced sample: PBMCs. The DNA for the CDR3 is TGTGCCTGGAATTCCCAGGAGGCTGGGGCCAACGTCCTGACTTTC. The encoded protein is CAWNSQEAGANVLTF.